The TCR beta chain described here comes from a study of blood T cell repertoires in COVID-19. Assay used: immunoSEQ multiplex PCR; TCRdb lists only in-frame clones, some missing. The table shows approximately 300,000 clones, with about nine tenths occurring only once. Germline CDR1 and CDR2: MDHEN and SYDVKM. V was clipped by 7 bases and J by 1 base, with 4 bases between them. The CDR3 loop spans 11 amino acids. J is TRBJ1-1 and V is TRBV28; D unresolved. What was sequenced was peripheral blood. The sequence was collected from a woman in her twenties or thirties with COVID-19, enrolled during active disease. In DNA, the CDR3 is TGTGCCAGCACCCGGAACACTGAAGCTTTCTTT. Residues: CASTRNTEAFF.